This is a list of T cell receptor beta chains from one sample in a study of T cell repertoires in cytomegalovirus infection. TCRdb re-derived calls from the reads in MiXCR, one entry per CDR3 protein. Here the sample spans about a million distinct CDR3 sequences, 31% being singletons. Which antigens these TCRs recognize remains unknown. The source material was cultured CD8+ T cells from PBMCs, sampled from culture after CMV antigen stimulation. The receptors derive from a human donor in good health (CMV status not recorded). Some clones in this sample may be carry-over from other donors' samples. Both conserved end residues are trimmed from each CDR3.

J,V,CDR3
TRBJ2-3,TRBV7-6,ASSTRQGGNTQY
TRBJ1-2,TRBV7-2,ASSPLLRGADYGYT
TRBJ1-5,TRBV12-3/TRBV12-4,ASSTPGQGDLLGNQPQH
TRBJ1-1,TRBV9,ASSVDDSVHEAF
TRBJ2-1,TRBV10-3,AIRVGTTDNEQF
TRBJ2-1,TRBV19,ASSIIREDEQF
TRBJ2-1,TRBV19,ASSIVASGGAKNEQF
TRBJ2-2,TRBV12-3/TRBV12-4,ASSLDVKTGELF
TRBJ1-2,TRBV7-9,ASSLIDRGSGYT
TRBJ2-1,TRBV7-6,ASSLPRTGAYNEQF
TRBJ2-1,TRBV7-6,ASSFPPGGNEQF
TRBJ2-5,TRBV6-1,ASRSGTSGAQETQY
TRBJ2-7,TRBV5-4,ASSLAGTLSYEQY
TRBJ1-2,TRBV7-6,ASSPHRGKEDYGYT
TRBJ1-1,TRBV19,ASSIVEWQGSTEAF
TRBJ2-5,TRBV6-5,ASSYGAGDQY
TRBJ2-5,TRBV2,ASRDRQETQY
TRBJ1-2,TRBV12-3/TRBV12-4,ASSFPGSYGYT
TRBJ2-1,TRBV27,ATAGFNEQF
TRBJ2-1,TRBV4-1,ASSLSDNEQF
TRBJ1-2,TRBV9,ASSGDRGYT
TRBJ2-3,TRBV29-1,SVEEGGGLTDTQY
TRBJ2-1,TRBV7-4,ASRTSSPYNEQF
TRBJ2-1,TRBV6-1,AGGLADRNEQF
TRBJ2-3,TRBV12-3/TRBV12-4,ASSPNGDTQY
TRBJ1-1,TRBV7-3,ASQTTRNTGAF
TRBJ2-5,TRBV6-5,ASSYSARPLQETQY
TRBJ1-5,TRBV7-9,ASSSTGVQPQH
TRBJ1-2,TRBV20-1,SARTGNYGYT
TRBJ2-7,TRBV19,ASSIAPWIPVYEQY
TRBJ2-7,TRBV7-6,ASSLEATTSYEQY
TRBJ2-5,TRBV14,ASSPDPGLAGIKTQY
TRBJ2-3,TRBV10-3,AIETSDGTDTQY
TRBJ2-1,TRBV11-1,ASSLAYGGLYNEQF
TRBJ2-1,TRBV7-9,ASSDRGDSYNEQF
TRBJ2-7,TRBV7-9,ASSWGQIDY
TRBJ2-4,TRBV4-1,ASSQDIYSKNIQY
TRBJ1-6,TRBV6-5,ASSYRMARTGFDNSPPH
TRBJ2-7,TRBV27,ASSTTESSYEQY
TRBJ1-1,TRBV4-1,ASSQQNTEAF
TRBJ2-6,TRBV7-9,ASSLDSSGANVLT
TRBJ1-6,TRBV7-8,ASSGSHRGNTYNSPLH
TRBJ1-5,TRBV12-3/TRBV12-4,AVGPEGQGNQPQH
TRBJ2-2,TRBV7-6,ASSKRLVVTGELF
TRBJ1-1,TRBV20-1,SARSLTARATEAF